This T cell receptor beta chain was obtained from a study of T cell changes during pregnancy in multiple sclerosis. Data came from immunoSEQ multiplex PCR; TCRdb stores just in-frame clones and leaves some out. The table has just over 35,000 clones, approximately 89% seen once. V was cut by 1 base and J by 12 bases, with 16 bases left in between. The CDR3 is made up of 14 amino acids. The germline CDR1 and CDR2 sequences are LGHNA and YSLEER. The input for sequencing was CD4+ T cells from peripheral blood mononuclear cells, taken after pregnancy. The receptor's source is a female donor in good health, enrolled as a control in a pregnancy study. The rearrangement joins TRBV4-3 to TRBJ2-4, with a possible D match to TRBD2 (6 bases). The CDR3 DNA reads as TGCGCCAGCAGCCAAGTGGGGACTGGAGGTGATCAGTACTTC. This gives the protein CASSQVGTGGDQYF.